The sequence of this TCR beta chain was determined in a study of OX40 agonist ivuxolimab in advanced cancers. About the study: Cohort: approximately 83% men, mean age approximately 60, aged about 23 to 79.

Comment on this clone: Its antigen remains unidentified.

Samples were taken at baseline and on day 1 of cycles 4 and 7. The trim removed 4 bases at V and 1 base at J, leaving 4 bases unmatched. Germline CDR1 and CDR2: MNHEY and SMNVEV (reference sequence). The CDR3 contains 16 residues. TCRdb's table, derived via immunoSEQ multiplex PCR, lists solely in-frame clones and lacks some. Of more than 70,000 clones listed, approximately 91% are singletons. Overall study findings and caveats: Clones of CD4+ and CD8+ blood T cells grew by week 6 at doses of 0.1 to 3.0 mg/kg. On average, a greater number of expanded clones characterised CD8+ T cells relative to CD4+.

The clonotype was recovered from an adult with an advanced solid tumor such as melanoma, head and neck, liver or kidney cancer. The V gene is TRBV27, the J gene TRBJ2-3, with 11 bases lining up with TRBD2. The sequenced sample was CD4+ or CD8+ T cells sorted from blood, obtained in a trial of the OX40 agonist ivuxolimab. The CDR3 loop is CASSYSGRARTDTQYF. The CDR3 nucleotides read TGTGCCAGCAGTTATAGCGGGAGGGCACGCACAGATACGCAGTATTTT.